This TCR beta chain was found in a study of monozygotic twins with inflammatory bowel disease. Overall study findings and caveats: People with IBD had fewer clonotypes in common with others than healthy twins did, especially with disease activity.

Comments on this clonotype: The antigen is unknown.

Germline CDR1 reads SGHTA; CDR2 reads FQGNSA. The CDR3 covers 16 residues. The authors isolated total RNA from whole blood without sorting T cells. Reprocessing the 5' RACE reads, TCRdb reports a single entry for every CDR3 protein and omits DNA. The sample shows 93,000 or so distinct CDR3 sequences, and approximately 1.8% sits with its ten largest clones. This receptor was taken from a human donor with ulcerative colitis or Crohn's disease, or a healthy co-twin of an affected twin (not recorded which). V gene TRBV7-2 combines with J gene TRBJ1-3; TCRdb returns TRBD1, unconfirmable since there is no DNA. The sequencing sample was made of blood. This CDR3 is CASSLAGIGGGNTIYF.